This T cell receptor (beta chain) was documented in a study of blood T cell repertoires in COVID-19. Overall study context: Sites in the United States, Italy and Spain provided acute and convalescent COVID-19 samples.

V gave up 6 bases and J gave up 4 bases, with 16 bases separating them. The V gene's germline CDR1 is LNHDA and CDR2 SQIVND (reference sequence). CDR3 length: 15 amino acids. During active infection, Seattle patients enrolled and were then monitored through disease. In the original processing: Estimates of nucleated cell counts were drawn from the amplification of reference gene primers. Sequencing used immunoSEQ multiplex PCR; TCRdb keeps in-frame clones, though not all of them. From that table come the V and J calls and clone size; the DNA was used to work out D and trimming. The sample lists more than 200,000 clones, around four fifths occurring once.

The TCR sequence derives from a woman older than 75 with COVID-19, enrolled during active disease. The chain is built from TRBV19 and TRBJ1-5, with D maybe TRBD1 (5 bases). Sequenced sample: peripheral blood. This CDR3 reads CASSPGWGGNQPQHF. The CDR3 DNA reads as TGTGCCAGTAGCCCGGGGTGGGGGGGTAATCAGCCCCAGCATTTT.